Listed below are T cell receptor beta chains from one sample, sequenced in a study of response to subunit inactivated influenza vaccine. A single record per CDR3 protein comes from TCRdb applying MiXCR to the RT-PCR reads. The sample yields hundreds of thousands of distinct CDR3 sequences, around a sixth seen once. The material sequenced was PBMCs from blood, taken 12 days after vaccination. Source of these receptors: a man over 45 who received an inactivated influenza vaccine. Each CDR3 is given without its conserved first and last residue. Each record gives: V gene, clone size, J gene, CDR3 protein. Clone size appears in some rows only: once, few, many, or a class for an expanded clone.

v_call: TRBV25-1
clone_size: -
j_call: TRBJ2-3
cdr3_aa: ATSGPITDTQY

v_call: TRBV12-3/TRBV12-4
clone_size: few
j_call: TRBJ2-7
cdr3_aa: ASRQGLGAEQY

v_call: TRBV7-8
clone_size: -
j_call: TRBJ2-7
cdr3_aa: ASSWRKLAGGDYEQY

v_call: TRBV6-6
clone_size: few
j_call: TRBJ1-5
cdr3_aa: ASQDRENQPQH

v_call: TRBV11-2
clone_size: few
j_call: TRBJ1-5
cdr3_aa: ASSLSPGQEEAHQPQH

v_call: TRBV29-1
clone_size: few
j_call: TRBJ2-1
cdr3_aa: SAAGTADGWNEQF

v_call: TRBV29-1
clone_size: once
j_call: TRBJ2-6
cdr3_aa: SVAQGTGANVLT

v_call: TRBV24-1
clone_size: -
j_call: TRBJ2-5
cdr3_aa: ATSDWTQETQY

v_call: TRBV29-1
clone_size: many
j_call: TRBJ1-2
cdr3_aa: STTSFGTQGYT

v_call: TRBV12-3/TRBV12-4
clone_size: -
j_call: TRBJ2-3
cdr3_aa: ASTQTAGGPYTQY